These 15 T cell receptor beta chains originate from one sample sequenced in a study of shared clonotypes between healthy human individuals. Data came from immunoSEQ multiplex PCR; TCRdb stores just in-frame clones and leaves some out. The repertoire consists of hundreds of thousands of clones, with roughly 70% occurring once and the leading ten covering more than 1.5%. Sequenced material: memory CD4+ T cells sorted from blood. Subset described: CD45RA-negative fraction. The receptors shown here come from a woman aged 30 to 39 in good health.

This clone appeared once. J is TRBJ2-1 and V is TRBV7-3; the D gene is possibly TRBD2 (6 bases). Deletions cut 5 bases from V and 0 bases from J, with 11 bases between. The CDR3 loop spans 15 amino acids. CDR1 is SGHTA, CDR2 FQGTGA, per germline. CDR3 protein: CASSPKTSSYNEQFF. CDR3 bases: TGTGCCAGCAGCCCCAAGACTAGCTCCTACAATGAGCAGTTCTTC.

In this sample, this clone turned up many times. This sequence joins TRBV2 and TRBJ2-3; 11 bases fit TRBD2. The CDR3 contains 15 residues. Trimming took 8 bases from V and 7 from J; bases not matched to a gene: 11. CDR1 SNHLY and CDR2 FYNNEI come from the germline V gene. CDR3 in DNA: TGTGCCAGCCAAACCTTAGCGGGAGGGCCCAATACGCAGTATTTT. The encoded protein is CASQTLAGGPNTQYF.

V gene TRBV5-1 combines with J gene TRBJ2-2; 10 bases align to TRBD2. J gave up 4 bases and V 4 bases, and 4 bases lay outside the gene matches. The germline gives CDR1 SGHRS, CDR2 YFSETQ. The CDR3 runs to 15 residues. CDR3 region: CASSPGLAVTGELFF. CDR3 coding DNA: TGCGCCAGCAGCCCAGGACTAGCGGTCACCGGGGAGCTGTTTTTT.

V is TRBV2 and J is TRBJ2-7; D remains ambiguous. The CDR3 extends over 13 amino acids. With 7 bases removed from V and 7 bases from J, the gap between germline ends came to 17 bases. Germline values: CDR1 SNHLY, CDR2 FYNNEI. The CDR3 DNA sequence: TGTGCCAGCAAGGTAGGAACTGCTCGGGAGCAGTACTTC. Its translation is CASKVGTAREQYF.

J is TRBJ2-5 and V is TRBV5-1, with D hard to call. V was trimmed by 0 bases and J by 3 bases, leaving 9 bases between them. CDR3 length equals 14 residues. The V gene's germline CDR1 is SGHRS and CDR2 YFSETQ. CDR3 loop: CASSLDGSEETQYF. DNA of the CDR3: TGCGCCAGCAGCTTGGATGGTTCTGAAGAGACCCAGTACTTC.

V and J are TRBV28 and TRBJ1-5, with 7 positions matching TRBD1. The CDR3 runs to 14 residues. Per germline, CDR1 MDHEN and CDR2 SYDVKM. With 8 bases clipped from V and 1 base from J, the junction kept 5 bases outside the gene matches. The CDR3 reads CASAPTGSNQPQHF. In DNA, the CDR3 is TGTGCCAGCGCCCCGACAGGGAGCAATCAGCCCCAGCATTTT.

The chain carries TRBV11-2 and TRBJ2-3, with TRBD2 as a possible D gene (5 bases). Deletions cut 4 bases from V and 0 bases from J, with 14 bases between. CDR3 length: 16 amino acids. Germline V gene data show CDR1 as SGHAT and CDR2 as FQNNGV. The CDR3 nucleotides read TGTGCCAGCAGCTCCATCCGGGGAAGGAGCACAGATACGCAGTATTTT. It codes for CASSSIRGRSTDTQYF.

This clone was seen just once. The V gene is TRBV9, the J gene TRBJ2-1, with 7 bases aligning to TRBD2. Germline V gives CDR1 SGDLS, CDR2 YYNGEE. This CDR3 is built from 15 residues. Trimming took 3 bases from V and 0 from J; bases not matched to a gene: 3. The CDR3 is CASSESGNSYNEQFF. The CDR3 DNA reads TGTGCCAGCAGCGAAAGCGGGAACTCCTACAATGAGCAGTTCTTC. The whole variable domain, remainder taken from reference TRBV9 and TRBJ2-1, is DSGVTQTPKHLITATGQRVTLRCSPRSGDLSVYWYQQSLDQGLQFLIQYYNGEERAKGNILERFSAQQFPDLHSELNLSSLELGDSALYFCASSESGNSYNEQFFGPGTRLTVL.

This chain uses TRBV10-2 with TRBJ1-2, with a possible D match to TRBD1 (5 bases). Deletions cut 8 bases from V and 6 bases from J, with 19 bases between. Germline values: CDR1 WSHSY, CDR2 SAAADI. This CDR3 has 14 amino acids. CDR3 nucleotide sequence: TGCGCCAGCCGTGGGGCTAGTGGGACTCATGGCTACACCTTC. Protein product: CASRGASGTHGYTF.

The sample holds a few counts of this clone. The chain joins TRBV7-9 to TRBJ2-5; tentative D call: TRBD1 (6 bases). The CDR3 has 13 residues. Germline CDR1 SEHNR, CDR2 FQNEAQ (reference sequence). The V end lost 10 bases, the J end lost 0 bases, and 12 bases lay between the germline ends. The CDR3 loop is CATGWGHQETQYF. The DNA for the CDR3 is TGTGCCACAGGCTGGGGGCACCAAGAGACCCAGTACTTC. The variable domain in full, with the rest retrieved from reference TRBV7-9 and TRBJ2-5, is DTGVSQNPRHKITKRGQNVTFRCDPISEHNRLYWYRQTLGQGPEFLTYFQNEAQLEKSRLLSDRFSAERPKGSFSTLEIQRTEQGDSAMYLCATGWGHQETQYFGPGTRLLVL.

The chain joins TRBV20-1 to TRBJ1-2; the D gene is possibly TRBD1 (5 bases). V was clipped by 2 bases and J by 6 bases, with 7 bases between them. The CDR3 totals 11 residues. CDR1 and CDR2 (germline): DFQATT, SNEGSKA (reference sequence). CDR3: CSARRGNGYTF. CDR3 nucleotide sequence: TGCAGTGCTAGACGGGGGAATGGCTACACCTTC.

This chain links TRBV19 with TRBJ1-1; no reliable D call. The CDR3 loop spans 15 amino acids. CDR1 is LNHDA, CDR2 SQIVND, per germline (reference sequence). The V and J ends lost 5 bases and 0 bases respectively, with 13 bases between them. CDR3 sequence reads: CASSGSRSMNTEAFF. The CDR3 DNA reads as TGTGCCAGTAGTGGGAGCAGGAGTATGAACACTGAAGCTTTCTTT.

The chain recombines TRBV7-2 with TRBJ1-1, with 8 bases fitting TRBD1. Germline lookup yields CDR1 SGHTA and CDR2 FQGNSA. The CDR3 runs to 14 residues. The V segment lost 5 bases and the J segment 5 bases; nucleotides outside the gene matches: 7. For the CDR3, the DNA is TGTGCCAGCAGCCAACAGGGGGATTGGACTGAAGCTTTCTTT. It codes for CASSQQGDWTEAFF.

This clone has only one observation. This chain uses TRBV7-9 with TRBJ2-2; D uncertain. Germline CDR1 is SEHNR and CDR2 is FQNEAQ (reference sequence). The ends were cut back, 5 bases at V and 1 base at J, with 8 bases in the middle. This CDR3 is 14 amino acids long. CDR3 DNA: TGTGCCAGCAGCCCTATGAAGAACACCGGGGAGCTGTTTTTT. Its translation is CASSPMKNTGELFF.

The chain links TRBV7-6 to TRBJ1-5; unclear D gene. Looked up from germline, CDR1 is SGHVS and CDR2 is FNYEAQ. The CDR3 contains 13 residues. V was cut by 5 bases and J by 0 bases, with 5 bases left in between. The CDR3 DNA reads TGTGCCAGCAGCGGGAATAGCAATCAGCCCCAGCATTTT. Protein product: CASSGNSNQPQHF. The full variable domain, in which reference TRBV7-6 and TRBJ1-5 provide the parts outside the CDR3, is GAGVSQSPRYKVTKRGQDVALRCDPISGHVSLYWYRQALGQGPEFLTYFNYEAQQDKSGLPNDRFSAERPEGSISTLTIQRTEQRDSAMYRCASSGNSNQPQHFGDGTRLSIL.